This T cell receptor beta chain was sequenced in a study of blood T cell repertoires in COVID-19. Across the whole study: Specimens from acute and convalescent COVID-19 originated in the United States, Italy and Spain.

Some clones are missing from TCRdb's copy, which holds only in-frame ones; the method was immunoSEQ multiplex PCR. The table lists some 330,000 clones, about 90% of them singletons. Germline CDR1 SGHRS, CDR2 YFSETQ. The CDR3 totals 13 residues. Between the trimmed V and J ends, which lost 3 bases and 2 bases, there was a span of 9 bases. The rearrangement links TRBV5-1 to TRBJ2-7, with a possible D match to TRBD1 (5 bases). The sequenced sample consisted of PBMCs or T cells enriched from blood (not recorded which). This sequence originates from a middle-aged man in a cohort exposed to, infected with or recovered from COVID-19 (not recorded which). The CDR3 here is CASSSGIPYEQYF. As DNA, the CDR3 is TGCGCCAGCAGCTCAGGGATACCCTACGAGCAGTACTTC.